The clone carrying this T cell receptor (beta chain) was picked up a small number of times. What it binds is not known. The source of the sample is a study of T cells in Graves' hyperthyroidism and ophthalmopathy. Study observations and caveats: Median prediction lead before ophthalmopathy onset was 5 to 7.5 months with the model.

Hyperthyroidism had been newly diagnosed in patients aged 18 to 65, and its duration was under 2 months. The investigators amplified TCR beta CDR3 regions from RNA transcripts. The TCR CDR3 was amplified in a first-round RT-PCR using the HTBI primer set. TCRdb recomputed calls from the multiplex PCR reads with MiXCR, one row per CDR3 protein. The table lists under 800,000 distinct CDR3 sequences, approximately 14% of them singletons. This receptor was identified in a woman between 18 and 29 years old with Graves' hyperthyroidism. What was sequenced was blood.

The DNA of the CDR3 is TGCGCCAGCAAGGCTGGGAACACCGGGGAGCTGTTTTTT. Translated, it gives CASKAGNTGELFF. This chain links TRBV5-1 with TRBJ2-2, with D uncertain. The germline V and J ends were trimmed by 6 bases and 1 base, with 7 bases remaining between them. This CDR3 contains 13 residues. In germline, CDR1 is SGHRS, CDR2 YFSETQ. The full variable domain, in which reference TRBV5-1 and TRBJ2-2 provide the parts outside the CDR3, is KAGVTQTPRYLIKTRGQQVTLSCSPISGHRSVSWYQQTPGQGLQFLFEYFSETQRNKGNFPGRFSGRQFSNSRSEMNVSTLELGDSALYLCASKAGNTGELFFGEGSRLTVL.